These T cell receptor beta chains were read from a single sample in a study of blood T cell repertoires in COVID-19. This table comes from immunoSEQ multiplex PCR, and its TCRdb copy is limited to in-frame clones, with some not included. The sample holds 300,000 to 350,000 clones, approximately 83% seen once. The source material was PBMCs or T cells enriched from blood (not recorded which). The receptors were gathered from a man aged 30 to 39 who had recovered from COVID-19. Both conserved end residues are part of each CDR3. The D gene is left open where the match is weak. Size is omitted from some rows. Given values are once, few, many or a class for expanded clones.

D gene: -
J gene: TRBJ2-1
clone size: -
CDR3 length: 13
V gene: TRBV14
CDR3 protein: CASSQNRQGEQFF
CDR3 DNA: TGTGCCAGCAGCCAAAACCGTCAGGGTGAGCAGTTCTTC

D gene: -
J gene: TRBJ2-3
clone size: -
CDR3 length: 13
V gene: TRBV5-6
CDR3 protein: CASSLSGEDTQYF
CDR3 DNA: TGTGCCAGCAGCTTGTCGGGGGAAGATACGCAGTATTTT

D gene: TRBD1
J gene: TRBJ2-3
clone size: -
CDR3 length: 15
V gene: TRBV13
CDR3 protein: CASTSWGQGKDTQYF
CDR3 DNA: TGTGCCAGCACCTCTTGGGGACAGGGAAAAGATACGCAGTATTTT

D gene: -
J gene: TRBJ2-3
clone size: -
CDR3 length: 16
V gene: TRBV11-3
CDR3 protein: CASSRGTLNSTDTQYF
CDR3 DNA: TGTGCCAGCAGCCGTGGGACACTGAATAGCACAGATACGCAGTATTTT

D gene: -
J gene: TRBJ1-2
clone size: once
CDR3 length: 14
V gene: TRBV5-1
CDR3 protein: CASSLALGYYGYTF
CDR3 DNA: TGCGCCAGCAGCTTGGCTCTCGGGTACTATGGCTACACCTTC

D gene: -
J gene: TRBJ1-3
clone size: -
CDR3 length: 15
V gene: TRBV19
CDR3 protein: CASSTSQSSGNTIYF
CDR3 DNA: TGTGCCAGTAGTACCTCACAGAGCTCTGGAAACACCATATATTTT

D gene: TRBD1
J gene: TRBJ1-2
clone size: -
CDR3 length: 16
V gene: TRBV15
CDR3 protein: CATSRDLGGATHGYTF
CDR3 DNA: TGTGCCACCAGCAGAGATTTAGGGGGCGCAACCCATGGCTACACCTTC

D gene: TRBD1
J gene: TRBJ2-1
clone size: -
CDR3 length: 15
V gene: TRBV5-1
CDR3 protein: CASSSSGTGDNEQFF
CDR3 DNA: TGCGCCAGCAGCTCCTCCGGGACAGGGGACAATGAGCAGTTCTTC

D gene: TRBD2
J gene: TRBJ2-3
clone size: -
CDR3 length: 16
V gene: TRBV7-3
CDR3 protein: CASSFGLAGGTDTQYF
CDR3 DNA: TGTGCCAGCAGCTTCGGGCTAGCGGGGGGCACAGATACGCAGTATTTT

D gene: TRBD1
J gene: TRBJ2-5
clone size: -
CDR3 length: 14
V gene: TRBV5-4
CDR3 protein: CASSQQGAVETQYF
CDR3 DNA: TGTGCCAGCAGTCAGCAGGGGGCGGTGGAGACCCAGTACTTC

D gene: TRBD2
J gene: TRBJ2-1
clone size: many
CDR3 length: 14
V gene: TRBV6-4
CDR3 protein: CASSGGDGHNEQFF
CDR3 DNA: TGTGCCAGCAGCGGGGGGGACGGACACAATGAGCAGTTCTTC

D gene: -
J gene: TRBJ1-1
clone size: -
CDR3 length: 14
V gene: TRBV5-8
CDR3 protein: CASSPRGGGTEAFF
CDR3 DNA: TGTGCCAGCAGCCCCCGGGGGGGAGGCACTGAAGCTTTCTTT

D gene: -
J gene: TRBJ1-3
clone size: -
CDR3 length: 13
V gene: TRBV10-3
CDR3 protein: CAILNGSGNTIYF
CDR3 DNA: TGTGCCATCCTTAACGGTTCTGGAAACACCATATATTTT

D gene: -
J gene: TRBJ1-3
clone size: -
CDR3 length: 18
V gene: TRBV4-2
CDR3 protein: CASSPTGGRKGSGNTIYF
CDR3 DNA: TGTGCCAGCAGCCCCACGGGGGGGAGGAAGGGCTCTGGAAACACCATATATTTT